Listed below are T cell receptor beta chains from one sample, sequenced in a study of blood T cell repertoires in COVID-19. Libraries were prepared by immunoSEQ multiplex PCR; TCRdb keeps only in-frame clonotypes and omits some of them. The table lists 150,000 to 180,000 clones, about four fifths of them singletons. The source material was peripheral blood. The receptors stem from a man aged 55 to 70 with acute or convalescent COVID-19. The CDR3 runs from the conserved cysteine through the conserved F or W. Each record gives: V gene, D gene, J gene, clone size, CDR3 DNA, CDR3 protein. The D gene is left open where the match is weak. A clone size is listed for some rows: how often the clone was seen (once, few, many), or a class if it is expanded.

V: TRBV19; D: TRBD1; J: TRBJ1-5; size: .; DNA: TGTGCCAGTAGTATGGTTGGAGGGGGCACCCATCAGCCCCAGCATTTT; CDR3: CASSMVGGGTHQPQHF
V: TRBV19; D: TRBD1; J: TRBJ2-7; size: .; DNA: TGTGCCAGTAGTGGCTGGGACAGGGGCTACGAGCAGTACTTC; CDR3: CASSGWDRGYEQYF
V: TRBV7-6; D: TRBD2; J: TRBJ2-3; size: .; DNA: TGTGCCAGCAGCTTAGGGCTAGCGGGGGGGCCGGGCACAGATACGCAGTATTTT; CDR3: CASSLGLAGGPGTDTQYF
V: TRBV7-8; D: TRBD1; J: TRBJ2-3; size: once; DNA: TGTGCCAGCAGCCCGAGGACAGGGGCGTGGACGGATACGCAGTATTTT; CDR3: CASSPRTGAWTDTQYF
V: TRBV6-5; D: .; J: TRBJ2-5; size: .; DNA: TGTGCCAGCAGTCGCCGGGAGAGCGAGACCCAGTACTTC; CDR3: CASSRRESETQYF
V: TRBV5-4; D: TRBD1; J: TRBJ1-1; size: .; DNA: TGTGCCAGCAGCTTGGAGGACAGGGGGCAAGCTTTCTTT; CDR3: CASSLEDRGQAFF
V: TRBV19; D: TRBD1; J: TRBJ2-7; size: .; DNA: TGTGCCAGTAGGGGGACGGGACAGGGACCTTCCGAGCAGTACTTC; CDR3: CASRGTGQGPSEQYF
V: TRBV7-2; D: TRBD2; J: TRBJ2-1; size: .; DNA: TGTGCCAGCAGCTTCGGACTAGCGGGAGATCACAATGAGCAGTTCTTC; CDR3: CASSFGLAGDHNEQFF
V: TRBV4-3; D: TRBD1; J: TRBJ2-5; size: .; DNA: TGCGCCAGCAGCCAAGATGAGGACAGGCAAGAGACCCAGTACTTC; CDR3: CASSQDEDRQETQYF
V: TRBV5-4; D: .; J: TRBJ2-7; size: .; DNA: TGTGCCAGCAGCTTCAAAGAAGGGGGTTCCTACGAGCAGTACTTC; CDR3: CASSFKEGGSYEQYF
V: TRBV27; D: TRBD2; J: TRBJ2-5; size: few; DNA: TGTGCCAGCAGACGAACGGGAGGGTCAGAGACCCAGTACTTC; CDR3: CASRRTGGSETQYF
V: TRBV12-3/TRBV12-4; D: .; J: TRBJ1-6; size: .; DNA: TGTGCCAGTCGTTCTGAGGGCCTTTCACCCCTCCACTTT; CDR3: CASRSEGLSPLHF
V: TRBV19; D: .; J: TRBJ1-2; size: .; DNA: TGTGCCAGTAGTATCTCAGGGGCCCTAAACTATGGCTACACCTTC; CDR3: CASSISGALNYGYTF
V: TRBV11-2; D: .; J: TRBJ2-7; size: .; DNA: TGTGCCAGCGGCTTAGAATTCAGCTCCTACGAGCAGTACTTC; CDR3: CASGLEFSSYEQYF
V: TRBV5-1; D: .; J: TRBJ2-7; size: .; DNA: TGCGCCAGCAGCCCCACTGGGGGCACAAGCTACTACGAGCAGTACTTC; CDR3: CASSPTGGTSYYEQYF
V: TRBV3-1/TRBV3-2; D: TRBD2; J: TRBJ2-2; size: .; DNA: TGTGCCAGCAGCCGGGGACTAGCGGGAGCGGTTAAGACCGGGGAGCTGTTTTTT; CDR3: CASSRGLAGAVKTGELFF